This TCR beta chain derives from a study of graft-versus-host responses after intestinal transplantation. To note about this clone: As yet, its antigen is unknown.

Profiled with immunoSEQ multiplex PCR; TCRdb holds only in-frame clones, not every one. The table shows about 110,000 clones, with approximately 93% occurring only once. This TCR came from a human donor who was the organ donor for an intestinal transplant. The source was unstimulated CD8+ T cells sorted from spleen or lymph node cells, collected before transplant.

The CDR3 bases are TGTGCCAGCTCACCGAACACTTTTAATGAAAAACTGTTTTTT. Protein: CASSPNTFNEKLFF. The V and J genes are TRBV18 and TRBJ1-4; D is undetermined. This CDR3 region has 14 residues. Trimming left V 3 bases short and J 4 bases short, with 9 bases between. Germline loops: CDR1 KGHSH, CDR2 LQKENI.